Below are 22 T cell receptor beta chains sequenced from a single sample in a study of cytomegalovirus exposure and HLA in healthy donors. With 60 Vbeta and 13 Jbeta primers, the PCR was carried out. Here immunoSEQ multiplex PCR was the method, and the copy in TCRdb shows in-frame clones only, minus some. Altogether under 200,000 clones are present, roughly 80% being singletons, with the ten largest covering over 1.3%. The specimen sequenced was PBMCs. These receptors originate from a man between 18 and 29 years old in good health and CMV-seronegative.

The rearrangement uses TRBV6-1 and TRBJ2-7; weak D call: TRBD2 (6 bases). The V gene's germline CDR1 is MNHNS and CDR2 SASEGT. Trimming cost V 4 bases and J 0 bases, with 13 bases left between them. This CDR3 has 15 residues. The DNA of the CDR3 is TGTGCCAGCAGTGCCCGACGGGAGTACTCCTACGAGCAGTACTTC. Translated: CASSARREYSYEQYF.

On this clone itself: Germline and junction disagree at one end, which may indicate a read error. The same CDR3 arises from other DNA sequences in this sample as well. The chain employs TRBV6-1 and TRBJ1-4; a weak D match, TRBD1 (6 bases). This CDR3 spans 15 amino acids. Germline V gives CDR1 MNHNS, CDR2 SASEGT. The CDR3 DNA is TGTGCCAGCAGTGATACAGGGAACTCTAATGAAAAATTGTTTTTT. Amino acids: CASSDTGNSNEKLFF.

The genes are TRBV9 and TRBJ2-3; D perhaps matches TRBD2 (5 bases). V lost 3 bases, J lost 3 bases, and 17 bases lay in between. The CDR3 is 16 residues long. Germline V gives CDR1 SGDLS, CDR2 YYNGEE. DNA of the CDR3: TGTGCCAGCAGCGCGAGCCGGACTCTCCAGACAGATACGCAGTATTTT. This codes for CASSASRTLQTDTQYF.

Comments on this clone: A read error may account for a junction end that differs from germline. The chain recombines TRBV7-2 with TRBJ2-7; 12 bases fit TRBD2. The CDR3 totals 16 residues. Germline V CDR1 and CDR2: SGHTA, FQGNSA. The DNA for the CDR3 is TGTGCCAGCAGCCGTGTGCTAGCGGGAGGGCCGGGTAATCGGGACTTC. Protein sequence: CASSRVLAGGPGNRDF.

The chain has TRBV7-8 and TRBJ1-1; 8 nucleotides align to TRBD1. The CDR3 contains 15 residues. The J segment lost 0 bases and the V segment lost 7 bases, leaving 7 bases of the junction unmatched. The germline V gene has CDR1 SGHVS and CDR2 FQNEAQ. Here the CDR3 reads CASTIDRGMNTEAFF. For the CDR3, the DNA is TGTGCCAGCACCATAGACAGGGGAATGAACACTGAAGCTTTCTTT. Combining the CDR3 with reference TRBV7-8 and TRBJ1-1 gives the whole variable domain GAGVSQSPRYKVAKRGQDVALRCDPISGHVSLFWYQQALGQGPEFLTYFQNEAQLDKSGLPSDRFFAERPEGSVSTLKIQRTQQEDSAVYLCASTIDRGMNTEAFFGQGTRLTVV.

The rearrangement uses TRBV25-1 and TRBJ2-1; TRBD2 matches at 11 bases. CDR3 length: 12 amino acids. Germline V lookup: CDR1 MGHDK, CDR2 SYGVNS. Trimming at V came to 7 bases and at J to 13 bases, leaving 6 bases not matched to a gene. CDR3 coding DNA: TGTGCCAGCATGACCGGGACTAGCGGACAGTTCTTC. Its translation: CASMTGTSGQFF.

This clone was seen a few times. J is TRBJ2-7 and V is TRBV11-3, with D maybe TRBD2 (6 bases). The CDR3 has 13 amino acids. The germline V gene has CDR1 SGHNT and CDR2 YENEEA. Trimming took 0 bases from V and 7 from J, leaving 10 bases between them. The DNA of the CDR3 is TGTGCCAGCAGCTTAGATGGCGGGACGGAGCAGTACTTC. It codes for CASSLDGGTEQYF.

Points on this clone: This CDR3 is also generated by other DNA sequences in the sample. The J gene is TRBJ2-7, the V gene TRBV18; TRBD1 matches 9 bases. With V trimmed by 3 bases and J by 2 bases, 2 bases remained unmatched. Germline-derived CDR1 and CDR2 are KGHSH and LQKENI. This CDR3 has 14 residues. The CDR3: CASSPGQGTYEQYF. The CDR3 nucleotides are TGTGCCAGCTCACCGGGACAGGGCACCTACGAGCAGTACTTC.

V usage is TRBV5-1 and J usage is TRBJ2-7, with 10 bases lining up with TRBD2. The trim removed 0 bases at V and 7 bases at J, leaving 7 bases unmatched. CDR1 and CDR2 from the germline V gene are SGHRS and YFSETQ. CDR3 length: 15 amino acids. CDR3 loop: CASSLALAGAWEQYF. The CDR3 DNA is TGCGCCAGCAGCTTGGCCCTAGCGGGGGCTTGGGAGCAGTACTTC.

The chain couples TRBV27 to TRBJ1-2; tentative D call: TRBD1 (5 bases). The CDR3 spans 13 residues. Trimming removed 4 bases from V and 8 bases from J, with 14 bases in between. Germline V gives CDR1 MNHEY, CDR2 SMNVEV (reference sequence). This CDR3 reads CASSSPTARGYTF. In DNA form, the CDR3 reads TGTGCCAGCAGTTCCCCGACAGCCCGGGGCTACACCTTC.

The chain carries TRBV5-1 and TRBJ2-5, with D tentatively TRBD2 (5 bases). The V and J ends lost 0 bases and 4 bases respectively, with 10 bases between them. The V gene's germline CDR1 is SGHRS and CDR2 YFSETQ. The CDR3 loop spans 14 amino acids. The CDR3, as DNA: TGCGCCAGCAGCTTGGCTCAAGGGAGAGAGACCCAGTACTTC. It encodes CASSLAQGRETQYF.

The chain carries TRBV9 and TRBJ2-3; D may be TRBD1 (6 bases). The CDR3 has 14 amino acids. Germline lookup yields CDR1 SGDLS and CDR2 YYNGEE. With 2 bases removed from V and 6 bases from J, the gap between germline ends came to 13 bases. This CDR3 is CASSVGQGMDTQYF. CDR3 DNA sequence: TGTGCCAGCAGCGTCGGCCAGGGGATGGATACGCAGTATTTT.

This clone was detected a few times. Other DNA sequences in the sample encode the same CDR3. Here the CDR3 reads CASSLGQGGQPQHF. CDR3 in DNA: TGTGCCAGCAGCCTCGGACAGGGGGGACAGCCCCAGCATTTT. This chain links TRBV7-9 with TRBJ1-5; 10 bases agree with TRBD1. Germline CDR1 SEHNR, CDR2 FQNEAQ (reference sequence). J was trimmed by 7 bases and V by 5 bases; bases with no gene match: 5. This CDR3 has 14 amino acids.

This rearrangement joins TRBV9 to TRBJ2-3; D may be TRBD2 (5 bases). CDR1 is SGDLS and CDR2 is YYNGEE in the germline V gene. V shed 3 bases and J shed 0 bases, with 14 bases lying between them. This CDR3 spans 16 amino acids. Here the CDR3 reads CASSAGVLLSTDTQYF. Here the CDR3 DNA reads TGTGCCAGCAGCGCCGGGGTTTTACTTAGCACAGATACGCAGTATTTT.

The V gene is TRBV19, the J gene TRBJ1-3; weak D call: TRBD1 (6 bases). CDR1 is LNHDA and CDR2 is SQIVND in the germline V gene (reference sequence). CDR3 length: 15 residues. The V end was cut by 7 bases, the J end by 2 bases, with 15 bases between. The CDR3 coding sequence is TGTGCCAGTATCCGGGGACACTCAGCTGGAAACACCATATATTTT. It yields the protein CASIRGHSAGNTIYF.

CDR3 region: CASSGGSTDTQYF. The CDR3, as DNA: TGTGCCAGCAGTGGCGGGAGTACAGATACGCAGTATTTT. This sequence joins TRBV2 and TRBJ2-3; 7 nucleotides match TRBD2. Looked up from germline, CDR1 is SNHLY and CDR2 is FYNNEI. V dropped 4 bases and J dropped 3; count of bases not matched to a gene: 1. The CDR3 runs 13 residues.

The gene calls are TRBV19 and TRBJ2-7; 12 bases map to TRBD1. The V and J ends lost 5 bases and 3 bases, in that order; junction bases with no gene match: 8. The CDR3 is made up of 16 amino acids. CDR1 is LNHDA, CDR2 SQIVND, per germline (reference sequence). DNA of the CDR3: TGTGCCAGTAGTTTTTCCTGGGACAGGGGGCACTACGAGCAGTACTTC. Amino acid sequence: CASSFSWDRGHYEQYF.

The chain uses TRBV2 and TRBJ2-7, with 10 positions matching TRBD1. The CDR3 sequence is 14 residues long. Per the germline V gene, CDR1 is SNHLY and CDR2 is FYNNEI. J was trimmed by 3 bases and V by 4 bases; bases with no gene match: 3. This CDR3 reads CASSVGTGDYEQYF. DNA of the CDR3: TGTGCCAGCAGTGTAGGGACAGGGGACTACGAGCAGTACTTC.

This sequence joins TRBV7-2 and TRBJ2-2, with 12 bases that match TRBD2. The V gene's germline CDR1 is SGHTA and CDR2 FQGNSA. This CDR3 spans 14 amino acids. J gave up 6 bases and V 5 bases, and 1 base lay outside the gene matches. The CDR3 DNA follows: TGTGCCAGCAGCCGACTAGCGGGAGCCGGGGAGCTGTTTTTT. Protein: CASSRLAGAGELFF. The full variable domain, completed using reference TRBV7-2 and TRBJ2-2, is GAGVSQSPSNKVTEKGKDVELRCDPISGHTALYWYRQSLGQGLEFLIYFQGNSAPDKSGLPSDRFSAERTGGSVSTLTIQRTQQEDSAVYLCASSRLAGAGELFFGEGSRLTVL.

V is TRBV2 and J is TRBJ1-2; 8 bases match TRBD1. Per the germline V gene, CDR1 is SNHLY and CDR2 is FYNNEI. J lost 6 bases, V lost 7 bases, and 7 bases had no gene match. The CDR3 totals 13 residues. CDR3 in amino acids: CASILPGGDGYTF. DNA for the CDR3: TGTGCCAGCATTCTCCCAGGGGGCGATGGCTACACCTTC.

This CDR3 reads CASSEERQFSEQFF. CDR3 DNA: TGTGCCAGCAGTGAAGAGAGACAGTTTAGTGAGCAGTTCTTC. The chain uses TRBV6-1 and TRBJ2-1; tentative D call: TRBD1 (5 bases). The CDR3 has 14 amino acids. Germline lookup yields CDR1 MNHNS and CDR2 SASEGT. The V end lost 1 base, the J end lost 9 bases, and 13 bases lay between the germline ends.

The chain has TRBV27 and TRBJ2-5; 12 bases line up with TRBD2. Looked up from germline, CDR1 is MNHEY and CDR2 is SMNVEV (reference sequence). The CDR3 is made up of 17 amino acids. V lost 0 bases, J lost 5 bases, and 7 bases stayed unmatched. The CDR3 region has the DNA TGTGCCAGCAGTTTATCTTACGGACTAGCGGGAACGGAGACCCAGTACTTC. Translating it yields CASSLSYGLAGTETQYF.